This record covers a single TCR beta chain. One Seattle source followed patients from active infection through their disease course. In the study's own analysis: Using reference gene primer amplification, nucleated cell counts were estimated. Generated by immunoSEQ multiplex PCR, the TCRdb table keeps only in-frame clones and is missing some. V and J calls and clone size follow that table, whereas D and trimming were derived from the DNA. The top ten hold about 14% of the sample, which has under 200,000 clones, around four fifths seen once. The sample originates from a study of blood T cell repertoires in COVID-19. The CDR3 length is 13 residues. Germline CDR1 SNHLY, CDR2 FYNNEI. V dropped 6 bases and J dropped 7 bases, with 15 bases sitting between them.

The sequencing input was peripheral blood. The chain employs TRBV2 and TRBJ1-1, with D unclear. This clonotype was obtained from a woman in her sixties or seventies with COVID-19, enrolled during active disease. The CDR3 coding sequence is TGTGCCAGCAGGGCGCGGAGGGAAGGTGAAGCTTTCTTT. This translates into CASRARREGEAFF. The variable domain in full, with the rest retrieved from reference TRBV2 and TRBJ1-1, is EPEVTQTPSHQVTQMGQEVILRCVPISNHLYFYWYRQILGQKVEFLVSFYNNEISEKSEIFDDQFSVERPDGSNFTLKIRSTKLEDSAMYFCASRARREGEAFFGQGTRLTVV.